Following are 6 T cell receptor beta chains from one sample sequenced in a study of blood T cell repertoires in COVID-19. Method: immunoSEQ multiplex PCR; TCRdb's copy keeps in-frame clones and lacks some. Among about 120,000 clones listed, about 84% were seen once. Sequencing was done on a sample of peripheral blood. The receptors derive from a man aged 55-75 years with acute or convalescent COVID-19.

The CDR3 nucleotides are TGTGCCAGCAGCGCTGAGGGGGCGCATGGCTACACCTTC. Translating gives CASSAEGAHGYTF. This chain uses TRBV9 with TRBJ1-2, with TRBD1 matching over 7 bases. V lost 3 bases and J lost 6; bases outside the gene matches: 5. Germline assignment: CDR1 SGDLS and CDR2 YYNGEE. The CDR3 is 13 amino acids. Looking up the rest from reference TRBV9 and TRBJ1-2 gives the full variable domain: DSGVTQTPKHLITATGQRVTLRCSPRSGDLSVYWYQQSLDQGLQFLIQYYNGEERAKGNILERFSAQQFPDLHSELNLSSLELGDSALYFCASSAEGAHGYTFGSGTRLTVV.

The V gene is TRBV28, the J gene TRBJ2-7; 8 nucleotides agree with TRBD1. The CDR3 runs to 15 residues. The V segment lost 6 bases and the J segment 0 bases; nucleotides outside the gene matches: 7. The V gene's germline CDR1 is MDHEN and CDR2 SYDVKM. In DNA, the CDR3 is TGTGCCAGCAGCCTGGGACAGGCCTTCTCCTACGAGCAGTACTTC. Amino acid sequence: CASSLGQAFSYEQYF.

The chain employs TRBV11-2 and TRBJ2-1, with D possibly matching TRBD1 (6 bases). Trimming left V 1 base short and J 10 bases short, with 14 bases between. There are 14 residues in the CDR3. CDR1 and CDR2 from the germline V gene are SGHAT and FQNNGV. DNA for the CDR3: TGTGCCAGCAGCTTAGTTTCAGGGCAGGGGGAGCAGTTCTTC. It yields the protein CASSLVSGQGEQFF. The full variable domain, with the rest looked up from reference TRBV11-2 and TRBJ2-1, is EAGVAQSPRYKIIEKRQSVAFWCNPISGHATLYWYQQILGQGPKLLIQFQNNGVVDDSQLPKDRFSAERLKGVDSTLKIQPAKLEDSAVYLCASSLVSGQGEQFFGPGTRLTVL.

This clone was observed a single time. The chain uses TRBV3-1 (or the pseudogene TRBV3-2) and TRBJ2-5; 7 bases agree with TRBD1. CDR3 length: 14 amino acids. With 4 bases clipped from V and 3 bases from J, the junction kept 5 bases outside the gene matches. Germline CDR1 reads LGHDT; CDR2 reads YNNKEL (reference sequence). CDR3 amino acids: CASSRKGAKETQYF. CDR3 DNA: TGTGCCAGCAGCCGGAAGGGGGCCAAAGAGACCCAGTACTTC.

This clone was seen a handful of times. This chain uses TRBV5-6 with TRBJ1-1, with TRBD1 identical over 7 bases. Unmatched junction bases numbered 7, after V lost 2 bases and J lost 3 bases. CDR3 length: 15 residues. Germline lookup yields CDR1 SGHDT and CDR2 YYEEEE. CDR3 loop: CASSLYRGWDTEAFF. The CDR3 bases are TGTGCCAGCAGCTTATACAGGGGATGGGACACTGAAGCTTTCTTT.

This chain joins TRBV27 and TRBJ1-5; 8 nucleotides line up with TRBD1. The CDR3 totals 16 residues. Per germline, CDR1 MNHEY and CDR2 SMNVEV (reference sequence). With V trimmed by 6 bases and J by 1 base, 8 bases remained unmatched. The CDR3 loop reads CASRSNRGKSNQPQHF. In DNA form, the CDR3 reads TGTGCCAGCAGGTCGAACAGGGGGAAGAGCAATCAGCCCCAGCATTTT.